These 20 T cell receptor beta chains were all obtained from the same sample, sequenced in a study of patients with pleural tuberculosis. TCRdb re-called the reads with MiXCR, one entry per CDR3 protein. The sample lists 25,000 to 30,000 distinct CDR3 sequences, over 15% occurring once. The sample taken for sequencing was peripheral blood. These receptor sequences come from a human donor with pleural tuberculosis.

This clonotype was picked up many times. The CDR3 spells CATFMGESRWQETQYF. The CDR3 region has the DNA TGTGCCACCTTTATGGGAGAGAGTCGGTGGCAAGAGACCCAGTACTTC. This chain joins TRBV6-1 and TRBJ2-5, with a weak D call TRBD2 (5 bases). The V end lost 10 bases, the J end lost 2 bases, and 23 bases lay between the germline ends. The germline gives CDR1 MNHNS, CDR2 SASEGT. This CDR3 has 16 residues.

As regards this clonotype: A much bigger clone sits one base away, suggesting this may be a read error. This chain uses TRBV30 with TRBJ1-5, with a tentative D call TRBD1 (6 bases). The CDR3 totals 14 residues. V was clipped by 2 bases and J by 2 bases, with 10 bases between them. Germline CDR1 is GTSNPN and CDR2 is SVGIG (reference sequence). The CDR3 bases are TGTGCCTGGAGTCTGGACAGCGGCAATCAGCCCCAGCATTTT. Encoded protein: CAWSLDSGNQPQHF. Full variable domain (outside the CDR3, taken from reference TRBV30 and TRBJ1-5): SQTIHQWPATLVQPVGSPLSLECTVEGTSNPNLYWYRQAAGRGLQLLFYSVGIGQISSEVPQNLSASRPQDRQFILSSKKLLLSDSGFYLCAWSLDSGNQPQHFGDGTRLSIL.

This clonotype was picked up many times. The J gene is TRBJ2-4, the V gene TRBV28; 7 nucleotides align to TRBD1. This CDR3 contains 13 residues. V shed 5 bases, J shed 8 bases, and the junction held 6 bases outside the gene matches. Germline assignment: CDR1 MDHEN and CDR2 SYDVKM. The CDR3 spells CASSLTGRHIQYF. The CDR3 nucleotides are TGTGCCAGCAGTCTGACAGGGAGACACATTCAGTACTTC.

This clonotype came up many times. This sequence joins TRBV28 and TRBJ1-1; D is unclear. This CDR3 is 16 amino acids long. Germline V gives CDR1 MDHEN, CDR2 SYDVKM. V was trimmed by 5 bases and J by 3 bases, leaving 19 bases between them. In DNA form, the CDR3 reads TGTGCCAGCAGTCCCCCAGCAGGCAGAGCTGACACTGAAGCTTTCTTT. This sequence encodes CASSPPAGRADTEAFF.

In its sample, this clonotype was seen many times. The gene calls are TRBV10-3 and TRBJ1-1; no clear D. In germline, CDR1 is ENHRY, CDR2 SYGVKD. CDR3 length: 14 residues. V lost 3 bases and J lost 1, with 9 bases in between. CDR3: CAISEGGPNTEAFF. CDR3 sequence (DNA): TGTGCCATCAGTGAAGGAGGGCCGAACACTGAAGCTTTCTTT.

At least ten counts were recorded for this clonotype. The rearrangement links TRBV12-3 or TRBV12-4 to TRBJ1-2, with D perhaps matching TRBD1 (6 bases). The CDR3 covers 13 residues. The ends were cut back, 3 bases at V and 4 bases at J, with 9 bases in the middle. CDR3 residues: CASSFVGGYGYTF. In nucleotides, the CDR3 is TGTGCCAGCAGTTTTGTAGGGGGCTATGGCTACACCTTC.

The genes are TRBV6-1 and TRBJ2-3; D remains unclear. CDR3 size: 17 residues. The V gene's germline CDR1 is MNHNS and CDR2 SASEGT. Trimming shortened V by 6 bases and J by 5 bases, and 24 bases separated the two germline ends. The CDR3 loop is CASSPSARPSRRDTQYF. CDR3 in DNA: TGTGCCAGCAGCCCATCAGCTAGGCCCTCCCGGAGAGATACGCAGTATTTT.

This clonotype was counted at least ten times. This CDR3 is CSVVTGDYNEQFF. In DNA, the CDR3 is TGCAGCGTTGTTACAGGGGACTACAATGAGCAGTTCTTC. The gene calls are TRBV29-1 and TRBJ2-1, with TRBD1 matching 7 bases. The germline CDR1 and CDR2 sequences are SQVTM and ANQGSEA. J was trimmed by 3 bases and V by 4 bases; bases with no gene match: 3. This CDR3 spans 13 amino acids.

This clonotype was seen at least ten times. This chain links TRBV12-3 or TRBV12-4 with TRBJ1-5; D remains ambiguous. With 5 bases removed from V and 0 bases from J, the gap between germline ends came to 11 bases. The CDR3 covers 15 residues. CDR3 sequence (DNA): TGTGCCAGCAGTCCGGACGTGTATAGCAATCAGCCCCAGCATTTT. Amino acids: CASSPDVYSNQPQHF.

This clonotype was counted ten times or more. V usage is TRBV19 and J usage is TRBJ1-5, with TRBD1 identical over 9 bases. V lost 5 bases, J lost 6 bases, and 8 bases stayed unmatched. The CDR3 consists of 15 residues. The germline V gene encodes CDR1 LNHDA and CDR2 SQIVND (reference sequence). CDR3: CASSPGGTGSQPQHF. The CDR3 DNA reads TGTGCCAGTAGTCCCGGAGGGACAGGGAGTCAGCCCCAGCATTTT.

This clonotype occurred many times. This chain links TRBV15 with TRBJ2-1; 10 bases agree with TRBD2. Unmatched junction bases numbered 9, after V lost 0 bases and J lost 7 bases. CDR3 length: 17 residues. Per the germline V gene, CDR1 is LNHNV and CDR2 is YYDKDF (reference sequence). CDR3 nucleotides: TGTGCCACCAGCAGAGATTTGCCGAGCGGGGGGGAGAATGAGCAGTTCTTC. This codes for CATSRDLPSGGENEQFF.

This clonotype was counted many times. The chain recombines TRBV4-1 with TRBJ2-3, with 9 bases fitting TRBD2. Germline V lookup: CDR1 MGHRA, CDR2 YSYEKL. The CDR3 spans 16 residues. V trimming: 4 bases; J trimming: 3 bases; junction bases outside the gene matches: 8. CDR3 sequence: CASSLAGELGTDTQYF. The DNA for the CDR3 is TGCGCCAGCAGCCTAGCGGGAGAGTTAGGTACAGATACGCAGTATTTT.

This clonotype was counted many times. V gene TRBV6-6 combines with J gene TRBJ1-2; 12 positions match TRBD1. CDR1 and CDR2 from the germline V gene are MNHNY and SVGAGI (reference sequence). V shed 3 bases and J 7 bases; nucleotides not matched to a gene: 6. The CDR3 is 15 residues long. The CDR3: CASSYGTGGGRGYTF. CDR3 nucleotide sequence: TGTGCCAGCAGTTATGGGACAGGGGGCGGCCGTGGCTACACCTTC.

This clonotype came up many times. CDR3 nucleotide sequence: TGTGCCAGCAGCTTGACTAGCCGTAGCACAGATACGCAGTATTTT. This codes for CASSLTSRSTDTQYF. The chain combines TRBV5-4 with TRBJ2-3; D might be TRBD2 (6 bases). CDR3 length: 15 amino acids. V shed 1 base and J shed 0 bases, with 9 bases lying between them. The germline V gene has CDR1 SGHNT and CDR2 YYREEE (reference sequence).

By sample share, this clonotype is medium-sized. The V call is TRBV28, the J call TRBJ1-5, with D hard to call. V was clipped by 4 bases and J by 0 bases, with 13 bases between them. This CDR3 is 16 amino acids long. CDR1 is MDHEN and CDR2 is SYDVKM in the germline V gene. This chain's CDR3 is CASSSLTRYSNQPQHF. The CDR3, as DNA: TGTGCCAGCAGTTCCCTAACACGGTATAGCAATCAGCCCCAGCATTTT. Using reference TRBV28 and TRBJ1-5 for the parts outside the CDR3, the full variable domain is DVKVTQSSRYLVKRTGEKVFLECVQDMDHENMFWYRQDPGLGLRLIYFSYDVKMKEKGDIPEGYSVSREKKERFSLILESASTNQTSMYLCASSSLTRYSNQPQHFGDGTRLSIL.

Comments on this clonotype: Lacking the conserved final phenylalanine or tryptophan, this CDR3 likely reflects a read error. The chain is built from TRBV28 and TRBJ1-1, with a weak D call TRBD1 (6 bases). The CDR3 spans 12 residues. The V gene lost 5 bases and the J gene lost 9 bases, with 13 bases spanning the gap. Germline CDR1 MDHEN, CDR2 SYDVKM. The chain's CDR3 is CASSLDSYKAFS. In DNA form, the CDR3 reads TGTGCCAGCAGTCTGGACAGCTATAAAGCTTTCTCT.

This clonotype was seen many times. V gene TRBV19 combines with J gene TRBJ1-5; D unresolved. Trimming removed 3 bases at V and 3 bases at J, with 6 bases between. The CDR3 loop spans 13 amino acids. Germline CDR1 is LNHDA and CDR2 is SQIVND (reference sequence). CDR3 sequence reads: CASSITLNQPQHF. DNA for the CDR3: TGTGCCAGTAGTATCACCCTCAATCAGCCCCAGCATTTT. Supplemented by reference TRBV19 and TRBJ1-5, the full variable domain reads DGGITQSPKYLFRKEGQNVTLSCEQNLNHDAMYWYRQDPGQGLRLIYYSQIVNDFQKGDIAEGYSVSREKKESFPLTVTSAQKNPTAFYLCASSITLNQPQHFGDGTRLSIL.

This clonotype was seen at least ten times. This chain joins TRBV13 and TRBJ2-3; 10 nucleotides align to TRBD2. CDR1 and CDR2 from the germline V gene are PRHDT and FYEKMQ (reference sequence). The V segment lost 5 bases and the J segment 2 bases; nucleotides outside the gene matches: 7. The CDR3 extends over 16 amino acids. The CDR3 reads CASSPRTSGITDTQYF. In nucleotides, the CDR3 is TGTGCCAGCAGCCCGAGGACTAGCGGAATCACAGATACGCAGTATTTT.

In this sample, this clonotype is medium-sized. The chain uses TRBV20-1 and TRBJ1-1; a weak D match, TRBD1 (6 bases). The CDR3 runs 14 residues. The V end was cut by 5 bases, the J end by 2 bases, with 15 bases between. The germline gives CDR1 DFQATT, CDR2 SNEGSKA (reference sequence). CDR3 coding DNA: TGCAGTGCTCAAACCGGACAGCACAACACTGAAGCTTTCTTT. Residues: CSAQTGQHNTEAFF.

The chain uses TRBV30 and TRBJ2-7; 7 bases match TRBD1. CDR1 is GTSNPN and CDR2 is SVGIG in the germline V gene (reference sequence). CDR3 length: 14 residues. J lost 0 bases, V lost 2 bases, and 4 bases had no gene match. The CDR3 sequence is CAWSQDRISYEQYF. CDR3 sequence (DNA): TGTGCCTGGAGTCAGGACAGGATCTCCTACGAGCAGTACTTC.